This TCR beta chain appears in the sequencing data of a study of cytomegalovirus exposure and HLA in healthy donors. It was with 60 Vbeta and 13 Jbeta primers that the PCR ran. Only in-frame clones appear in the TCRdb table, and some are missing; sequencing was by immunoSEQ multiplex PCR. The sample carries 110,000 to 150,000 clones, 8.5% to 10% recorded once. Broader study findings: In vitro experiments confirmed that a few CMV-associated chains were specific for CMV antigens. Overall, around 160 TCR beta chains were annotated as cytomegalovirus-associated.

Unrecorded immune exposures were likely, despite nominal health at sampling. The CDR3 length is 13 residues. Germline V gene lookup returns CDR1 MGHDK and CDR2 SYGVNS. V was cut by 11 bases and J by 6 bases, with 18 bases left in between. As for this clone: The target antigen is unknown.

V usage is TRBV25-1 and J usage is TRBJ2-3; TRBD2 might be the D (6 bases). The sample was PBMCs. The sequence came from a man aged 50 to 59 in good health and CMV-seronegative. The CDR3 nucleotides are TGTGCCGCAAATAGCGGACCTAGGGATACGCAGTATTTT. Encoded protein: CAANSGPRDTQYF.